Below, 18 T cell receptor beta chains from the same sample are listed, as sequenced in a study of PD-1 blockade in classical Hodgkin lymphoma. The time point is: cycle 4 day 1 (C4D1), after 6 weeks of nivolumab. Relapse was seen in all patients after autologous stem cell transplantation, and brentuximab vedotin exposure was variable. The table came from immunoSEQ multiplex PCR; TCRdb's copy has only in-frame clones and leaves some out. The sample holds tens of thousands of clones, about 89% seen once. This specimen consisted of peripheral blood mononuclear cells (PBMCs), obtained before the fourth cycle of nivolumab. The source of these receptors is a human donor with classical Hodgkin lymphoma.

The CDR3 nucleotides read TGTGCCACCCGGGACAGGGGGATTACTGAAGCTTTCTTT. This encodes CATRDRGITEAFF. The gene calls are TRBV28 and TRBJ1-1; the match to TRBD1 covers 11 bases. CDR1 is MDHEN, CDR2 SYDVKM, per germline. The CDR3 has 13 amino acids. V trimming: 10 bases; J trimming: 5 bases; junction bases outside the gene matches: 6.

The V and J genes are TRBV11-2 and TRBJ1-6, with TRBD1 matching over 9 bases. Germline CDR1 is SGHAT and CDR2 is FQNNGV. V lost 5 bases, J lost 0 bases, and 8 bases stayed unmatched. The CDR3 is 18 residues long. CDR3 coding DNA: TGTGCCAGCAGCCCTGGGACAGGGCTCAGCTCCTATAATTCACCCCTCCACTTT. Translated: CASSPGTGLSSYNSPLHF.

A few counts support this clone. The CDR3 is CASSDIYGYTF. Written as DNA, the CDR3 is TGTGCCAGCAGTGACATTTATGGCTACACCTTC. This chain joins TRBV2 and TRBJ1-2; D not resolved. Germline V lookup: CDR1 SNHLY, CDR2 FYNNEI. The CDR3 spans 11 residues. The V and J ends lost 3 bases and 5 bases respectively, with 4 bases between them.

The sample holds a few counts of this clone. CDR3 sequence: CASRSEGNTEAFF. For the CDR3, the DNA is TGTGCCAGCAGGAGTGAGGGGAACACTGAAGCTTTCTTT. The gene calls are TRBV2 and TRBJ1-1; D remains ambiguous. Germline V CDR1 and CDR2: SNHLY, FYNNEI. With 6 bases removed from V and 1 base from J, the gap between germline ends came to 9 bases. The CDR3 has 13 amino acids.

This clone occurred once. For the CDR3, the DNA is TGCGCCACCCGGGACACTTCAACTAATGAAAAACTGTTTTTT. Translation: CATRDTSTNEKLFF. The chain uses TRBV5-1 and TRBJ1-4, with D maybe TRBD1 (6 bases). Per germline, CDR1 SGHRS and CDR2 YFSETQ. V was clipped by 9 bases and J by 0 bases, with 12 bases between them. The CDR3 spans 14 residues. Together with reference TRBV5-1 and TRBJ1-4, the CDR3 gives the full variable domain: KAGVTQTPRYLIKTRGQQVTLSCSPISGHRSVSWYQQTPGQGLQFLFEYFSETQRNKGNFPGRFSGRQFSNSRSEMNVSTLELGDSALYLCATRDTSTNEKLFFGSGTQLSVL.

The gene calls are TRBV2 and TRBJ1-5; 10 bases line up with TRBD1. The germline CDR1 and CDR2 sequences are SNHLY and FYNNEI. The trim removed 3 bases at V and 5 bases at J, leaving 4 bases unmatched. CDR3 length equals 15 residues. The CDR3 region has the DNA TGTGCCAGCAGTGAGGGACAGGGGAAACATCAGCCCCAGCATTTT. Its translation: CASSEGQGKHQPQHF.

This chain uses TRBV6-1 with TRBJ2-7, with 8 bases fitting TRBD2. J gave up 4 bases and V 11 bases, and 7 bases lay outside the gene matches. The CDR3 is 12 residues long. CDR1 is MNHNS and CDR2 is SASEGT in the germline V gene. CDR3 sequence reads: CAGGTSLYEQYF. DNA of the CDR3: TGTGCCGGCGGGACTAGTCTTTACGAGCAGTACTTC.

This sequence joins TRBV7-9 and TRBJ2-5, with TRBD2 matching over 9 bases. Looked up from germline, CDR1 is SEHNR and CDR2 is FQNEAQ (reference sequence). The length of the CDR3 is 15 residues. V trimming: 6 bases; J trimming: 1 base; junction bases outside the gene matches: 6. As DNA, the CDR3 is TGTGCCAGCAGTTCCAGCGGGGGGCCCCAAGAGACCCAGTACTTC. Its translation: CASSSSGGPQETQYF.

The chain links TRBV5-5 to TRBJ1-1; D is unresolved. With 3 bases removed from V and 0 bases from J, the gap between germline ends came to 6 bases. The CDR3 length is 13 residues. Germline V lookup: CDR1 SGHKS, CDR2 YYEKEE (reference sequence). The CDR3 DNA is TGTGCCAGCAGCTCTGGACTGAACACTGAAGCTTTCTTT. Its translation: CASSSGLNTEAFF.

This clone was recorded only once. The rearrangement joins TRBV6-1 to TRBJ1-6; D possibly corresponds to TRBD1 (6 bases). CDR3 length: 12 amino acids. The germline gives CDR1 MNHNS, CDR2 SASEGT. Trimming removed 4 bases at V and 12 bases at J, with 10 bases between. This CDR3 is CASSGGLGPLHF. The DNA for the CDR3 is TGTGCCAGCAGTGGGGGGCTGGGACCCCTCCACTTT.

This CDR3 reads CASSPTRQLNTEAFF. DNA for the CDR3: TGTGCCAGCTCACCCACCCGACAACTGAACACTGAAGCTTTCTTT. The rearrangement uses TRBV18 and TRBJ1-1; D is undetermined. V dropped 3 bases and J dropped 0 bases, with 11 bases sitting between them. CDR1 and CDR2 (germline): KGHSH, LQKENI. The length of the CDR3 is 15 residues.

The chain carries TRBV5-6 and TRBJ2-7; D not resolved. Germline CDR1 SGHDT, CDR2 YYEEEE. V lost 8 bases, J lost 3 bases, and 21 bases lay in between. The CDR3 extends over 15 amino acids. As DNA, the CDR3 is TGTGCCAGTCATGCCCTCCGGGCAGGCGACTACGAGCAGTACTTC. It is translated as CASHALRAGDYEQYF.

The V call is TRBV7-9, the J call TRBJ2-7; TRBD1 might be the D (6 bases). Germline V CDR1 and CDR2: SEHNR, FQNEAQ (reference sequence). Trimming took off 0 bases at V and 0 bases at J, with 12 bases between the two ends. The CDR3 consists of 16 residues. The CDR3, as DNA: TGTGCCAGCAGCTTAGCCGGGACAATACGCTCCTACGAGCAGTACTTC. Translated: CASSLAGTIRSYEQYF.

The V gene is TRBV19, the J gene TRBJ2-2; D unclear. Trimming took off 7 bases at V and 1 base at J, with 16 bases between the two ends. This CDR3 has 16 amino acids. Looked up from germline, CDR1 is LNHDA and CDR2 is SQIVND (reference sequence). Here the CDR3 reads CASTSGARLNTGELFF. CDR3 DNA sequence: TGTGCCAGTACCTCCGGAGCTAGGTTGAACACCGGGGAGCTGTTTTTT. Full variable domain (remainder filled in from reference TRBV19 and TRBJ2-2): DGGITQSPKYLFRKEGQNVTLSCEQNLNHDAMYWYRQDPGQGLRLIYYSQIVNDFQKGDIAEGYSVSREKKESFPLTVTSAQKNPTAFYLCASTSGARLNTGELFFGEGSRLTVL.

Comments on this clone: At one of its ends the junction is not consistent with the germline gene, which may arise from a read error. This chain links TRBV7-7 with TRBJ2-5; no clear D. The germline V gene has CDR1 SSHAT and CDR2 FNYEAQ (reference sequence). The CDR3 loop spans 14 amino acids. The CDR3 DNA follows: TGTGCTAGCAGCTTAGAGACCCGCCAAGAGACCCAGTACTTC. This gives the protein CASSLETRQETQYF.

The CDR3 DNA sequence: TGTGCCAGCAGCGCCTCCGGGACTAGCGGTCCCGGGGTGTATTTT. This codes for CASSASGTSGPGVYF. The J gene is TRBJ2-3, the V gene TRBV9; TRBD2 matches 11 bases. There are 15 residues in the CDR3. V gave up 3 bases and J gave up 14 bases; unmatched junction bases: 14. The germline V gene has CDR1 SGDLS and CDR2 YYNGEE.

The chain employs TRBV5-1 and TRBJ1-2; a possible D gene is TRBD1 (5 bases). The V gene's germline CDR1 is SGHRS and CDR2 YFSETQ. This CDR3 spans 13 amino acids. V lost 0 bases to trimming and J lost 8 bases, with 11 bases between them. Here the CDR3 DNA reads TGCGCCAGCAGCTTGGGGGACTCGACGGGCTACACCTTC. Translating it yields CASSLGDSTGYTF.

This rearrangement joins TRBV4-1 to TRBJ2-7, with TRBD2 as a possible D gene (5 bases). This CDR3 contains 15 residues. Germline values: CDR1 MGHRA, CDR2 YSYEKL. The V end lost 2 bases, the J end lost 2 bases, and 13 bases lay between the germline ends. The CDR3 spells CASSQLRTGPYEQYF. The CDR3 coding sequence is TGCGCCAGCAGCCAATTGAGGACTGGCCCCTACGAGCAGTACTTC.